These T cell receptor beta chains were read from a single sample in a study of cytomegalovirus exposure and HLA in healthy donors. Using immunoSEQ multiplex PCR, the repertoire was profiled, and TCRdb retains in-frame clones only, with some absent. The table records approximately 150,000 clones, 77% of them present only once. Sequencing used PBMCs. Receptors originate from a woman aged 25-40 years in good health and CMV-seronegative. CDR3s include the opening cysteine and the closing phenylalanine or tryptophan. The D gene is left open where the match is weak. The size field is filled for only some rows; it gives once, few, many or a size class.

size: once; J: TRBJ1-1; V: TRBV29-1; D: TRBD1; DNA: TGCAGCGTGAGACAGGGGTCGGGCACTGAAGCTTTCTTT; CDR3: CSVRQGSGTEAFF
size: .; J: TRBJ2-7; V: TRBV18; D: .; DNA: TGTGCCAGCTCGTCCGGGGGTCTATACGAGCAGTACTTC; CDR3: CASSSGGLYEQYF
size: few; J: TRBJ2-2; V: TRBV5-1; D: TRBD1; DNA: TGCGCCAGCAGCTTGCTCGGACAGGGCAGGGAGCTGTTTTTT; CDR3: CASSLLGQGRELFF
size: .; J: TRBJ2-3; V: TRBV29-1; D: .; DNA: TGCAGCGTCGGCCCCAGGGAAGGTGGAGATACGCAGTATTTT; CDR3: CSVGPREGGDTQYF
size: .; J: TRBJ2-3; V: TRBV9; D: .; DNA: TGTGCCAGCAGCGTAGTTCATAGCCCAGATACGCAGTATTTT; CDR3: CASSVVHSPDTQYF
size: .; J: TRBJ2-7; V: TRBV28; D: .; DNA: TGTGCCAGCAGTTTATCTAGCATCAACTACGAGCAGTACTTC; CDR3: CASSLSSINYEQYF
size: .; J: TRBJ1-2; V: TRBV15; D: TRBD1; DNA: TGTGCCACCAGCTGGGACAGGGCGCCCTACTATGGCTACACCTTC; CDR3: CATSWDRAPYYGYTF
size: .; J: TRBJ2-5; V: TRBV28; D: .; DNA: TGTGCCAGCATTCCGACAGGCGTGCGGACCCAGTACTTC; CDR3: CASIPTGVRTQYF
size: .; J: TRBJ2-3; V: TRBV7-6; D: .; DNA: TGTGCCAGCAGCTTAGAGCCTGGGGGGGATACGCAGTATTTT; CDR3: CASSLEPGGDTQYF
size: .; J: TRBJ1-5; V: TRBV9; D: TRBD1; DNA: TGTGCCAGCAGCTTGTCTGGGACAGATTATCAGCCCCAGCATTTT; CDR3: CASSLSGTDYQPQHF
size: .; J: TRBJ2-7; V: TRBV7-2; D: .; DNA: TGTGCCAGCAGCTTAGCTTGGGTTCGCAGGCCCCCCAACGAGCAGTACTTC; CDR3: CASSLAWVRRPPNEQYF
size: .; J: TRBJ1-2; V: TRBV5-5; D: .; DNA: TGTGCCAGCAGTACCGGTGGGGCGGGGTACTATGGCTACACCTTC; CDR3: CASSTGGAGYYGYTF
size: .; J: TRBJ2-3; V: TRBV5-1; D: .; DNA: TGCGCCAGCAGCTTGGCCACTCCGGTCGGCACAGATACGCAGTATTTT; CDR3: CASSLATPVGTDTQYF
size: .; J: TRBJ2-4; V: TRBV7-9; D: .; DNA: TGTGCCAGCAGCCCCCCCGGACAGTTGGCCAAAAACATTCAGTACTTC; CDR3: CASSPPGQLAKNIQYF
size: .; J: TRBJ1-5; V: TRBV6-1; D: .; DNA: TGTGCCAGCAGTGAAATCGGGGGTTGGTCAGGTCAGCCCCAGCATTTT; CDR3: CASSEIGGWSGQPQHF
size: .; J: TRBJ2-7; V: TRBV9; D: TRBD2; DNA: TGTGCCAGCAGCGTGGCTAGCGGGGGAACCTACGAGCAGTACTTC; CDR3: CASSVASGGTYEQYF
size: .; J: TRBJ2-1; V: TRBV19; D: TRBD2; DNA: TGTGCCAGTAGTATGTGGACTAGCGGTACTAATGAGCAGTTCTTC; CDR3: CASSMWTSGTNEQFF
size: .; J: TRBJ2-7; V: TRBV5-1; D: .; DNA: TGCGCCAGCAGCTTGTCGGGACAAAACTACGAGCAGTACTTC; CDR3: CASSLSGQNYEQYF
size: .; J: TRBJ1-2; V: TRBV27; D: .; DNA: TGTGCCAGCAGTTTAAATGGGGAGATCGGAGCTAACTATGGCTACACCTTC; CDR3: CASSLNGEIGANYGYTF
size: .; J: TRBJ1-3; V: TRBV7-2; D: TRBD1; DNA: TGTGCCAGCAGCTCCTCCGGGACAGGGTTTGGAAACACCATATATTTT; CDR3: CASSSSGTGFGNTIYF
size: .; J: TRBJ1-1; V: TRBV7-3; D: .; DNA: TGTGCCAGCAGCGTCACTGAGAACACTGAAGCTTTCTTT; CDR3: CASSVTENTEAFF
size: .; J: TRBJ1-1; V: TRBV11-2; D: TRBD1; DNA: TGTGCCAGCAGCTTATCAGGGGGCCGGTACACTGAAGCTTTCTTT; CDR3: CASSLSGGRYTEAFF
size: .; J: TRBJ2-7; V: TRBV29-1; D: TRBD2; DNA: TGCAGCGTTGGACTAGCGGGGAGCTACGAGCAGTACTTC; CDR3: CSVGLAGSYEQYF
size: .; J: TRBJ2-7; V: TRBV5-4; D: TRBD1; DNA: TGTGCCAGCAGCCCGGGACAGGCAACCTACGAGCAGTACTTC; CDR3: CASSPGQATYEQYF
size: few; J: TRBJ2-5; V: TRBV6-6; D: TRBD2; DNA: TGTGCCAGCAACCCCTCTAGCGGGGGCAAAGAGACCCAGTACTTC; CDR3: CASNPSSGGKETQYF
size: .; J: TRBJ2-3; V: TRBV12-5; D: TRBD2; DNA: TGTGCTAGTGGTTTGGTCCCGGGACTAGCATCAGATACGCAGTATTTT; CDR3: CASGLVPGLASDTQYF
size: .; J: TRBJ2-3; V: TRBV30; D: TRBD2; DNA: TGTGCCTGGAGTGTAGGACTAGCGTCGGTAGATACGCAGTATTTT; CDR3: CAWSVGLASVDTQYF
size: .; J: TRBJ1-2; V: TRBV27; D: .; DNA: TGTGCCAGCAGTTTCGTCCCTGCAGTTAACTATGGCTACACCTTC; CDR3: CASSFVPAVNYGYTF
size: .; J: TRBJ2-6; V: TRBV15; D: .; DNA: TGTGCCACCAGCAGTGTTCGCTCTGGGGCCAACGTCCTGACTTTC; CDR3: CATSSVRSGANVLTF
size: few; J: TRBJ2-7; V: TRBV18; D: .; DNA: TGTGCCAGCTCACCAAACACAGGGTCCCACGAGCAGTACTTC; CDR3: CASSPNTGSHEQYF
size: .; J: TRBJ1-1; V: TRBV4-1; D: .; DNA: TGCGCCAGCAGCCAAGGCCATAGAAAGAACACTGAAGCTTTCTTT; CDR3: CASSQGHRKNTEAFF
size: .; J: TRBJ1-2; V: TRBV5-4; D: TRBD1; DNA: TGTGCCAGCAGGGCATGGACAGGGGCCCGCTATGGCTACACCTTC; CDR3: CASRAWTGARYGYTF
size: .; J: TRBJ2-1; V: TRBV27; D: TRBD2; DNA: TGTGCCAGCAGTTTATCGACTAGCGGGAGTCGTAGTGAGCAGTTCTTC; CDR3: CASSLSTSGSRSEQFF
size: .; J: TRBJ2-6; V: TRBV5-4; D: .; DNA: TGTGCCAGCACCCCAGCGGCTCATAACTCTGGGGCCAACGTCCTGACTTTC; CDR3: CASTPAAHNSGANVLTF
size: .; J: TRBJ2-5; V: TRBV10-3; D: TRBD1; DNA: TGTGCCATCAGTGATGAGGGGGCGGGTGAGACCCAGTACTTC; CDR3: CAISDEGAGETQYF
size: .; J: TRBJ1-2; V: TRBV27; D: TRBD1; DNA: TGTGCCAGCGGTAATACAGGGGGCCGATTTGGCTACACCTTC; CDR3: CASGNTGGRFGYTF
size: .; J: TRBJ2-7; V: TRBV6-1; D: TRBD2; DNA: TGTGCCAGCAGTGGGCGGGGGGCGACCTACGAGCAGTACTTC; CDR3: CASSGRGATYEQYF
size: .; J: TRBJ1-2; V: TRBV27; D: .; DNA: TGTGCCAGCAGTTTATCGCCCTTCCTCAAAGACAGATCTAACTATGGCTACACCTTC; CDR3: CASSLSPFLKDRSNYGYTF
size: .; J: TRBJ1-1; V: TRBV14; D: .; DNA: TGTGCCAGCAGCCAAGATTGGAGGGGTTCGGCTTTCTTT; CDR3: CASSQDWRGSAFF
size: .; J: TRBJ2-5; V: TRBV5-5; D: TRBD2; DNA: TGTGCCAGCAGCTTCTCGGGACTAGCGGGGAGTCAAGAGACCCAGTACTTC; CDR3: CASSFSGLAGSQETQYF
size: .; J: TRBJ1-2; V: TRBV7-6; D: .; DNA: TGTGCCAGCAGCCCGGACAGCTATGGCTACACCTTC; CDR3: CASSPDSYGYTF
size: .; J: TRBJ1-1; V: TRBV7-3; D: .; DNA: TGTGCCAGCAGCTTAAACTCGGCAGGGGTGAATGCTGAAGCTTTCTTT; CDR3: CASSLNSAGVNAEAFF
size: .; J: TRBJ1-6; V: TRBV6-6; D: .; DNA: TGTGCCAGCAGTTACTCAAGCTCGAATTCACCCCTCCACTTT; CDR3: CASSYSSSNSPLHF
size: .; J: TRBJ1-1; V: TRBV5-4; D: TRBD1; DNA: TGTGCCAGCAGCATCGGACAGGGGGAAGCTTTCTTT; CDR3: CASSIGQGEAFF
size: .; J: TRBJ2-3; V: TRBV7-2; D: TRBD2; DNA: TGTGCCAGCAGCTTAGCGCTGCCGGGAGGTAGGGATACGCAGTATTTT; CDR3: CASSLALPGGRDTQYF
size: .; J: TRBJ2-7; V: TRBV7-9; D: .; DNA: TGTGCCAGCAGCCCTGGGGGGGGCAGCTACGAGCAGTACTTC; CDR3: CASSPGGGSYEQYF
size: .; J: TRBJ2-7; V: TRBV5-4; D: TRBD1; DNA: TGTGCCAGCAGCTCAACCGGGACAGGCCTTGTCGAGCAGTACTTC; CDR3: CASSSTGTGLVEQYF
size: once; J: TRBJ1-2; V: TRBV5-1; D: .; DNA: TGCGCCAGCAGCTTGGCCGGGCAGGGCGATGGCTACACCTTC; CDR3: CASSLAGQGDGYTF
size: .; J: TRBJ1-1; V: TRBV7-3; D: TRBD1; DNA: TGTGCCAGCAGCCCTACAGGGGCAGGCACTGAAGCTTTCTTT; CDR3: CASSPTGAGTEAFF
size: .; J: TRBJ2-1; V: TRBV27; D: TRBD1; DNA: TGTGCCAGCAGTCACAGGGGGCATGAGCAGTTCTTC; CDR3: CASSHRGHEQFF
size: .; J: TRBJ2-5; V: TRBV5-4; D: TRBD2; DNA: TGTGCCAGCAGCGAGGGGACTAGCGGGAGGGAGGGGACCCAGTACTTC; CDR3: CASSEGTSGREGTQYF
size: .; J: TRBJ2-7; V: TRBV27; D: TRBD1; DNA: TGTGCCAGCAGTTGGACAGGGTTCTCCTACGAGCAGTACTTC; CDR3: CASSWTGFSYEQYF
size: .; J: TRBJ1-2; V: TRBV28; D: .; DNA: TGTGCCAGCAGTTTTCCCAGAGGGAACTATGGCTACACCTTC; CDR3: CASSFPRGNYGYTF
size: .; J: TRBJ2-1; V: TRBV5-1; D: TRBD2; DNA: TGCGCCACGGCTAGCGGGGGGGCTTTTAGCGAGCAGTTCTTC; CDR3: CATASGGAFSEQFF
size: .; J: TRBJ1-2; V: TRBV15; D: .; DNA: TGTGCCACCAGCAGTGAGGGTGGCCTACATGGCTACACCTTC; CDR3: CATSSEGGLHGYTF
size: .; J: TRBJ1-2; V: TRBV28; D: .; DNA: TGTGCCAGCAGTTCCTCTGGCGGAGTTGGCTACACCTTC; CDR3: CASSSSGGVGYTF
size: .; J: TRBJ1-6; V: TRBV7-9; D: .; DNA: TGTGCCAGCAGCTTAGACACGGGGAATTCACCCCTCCACTTT; CDR3: CASSLDTGNSPLHF